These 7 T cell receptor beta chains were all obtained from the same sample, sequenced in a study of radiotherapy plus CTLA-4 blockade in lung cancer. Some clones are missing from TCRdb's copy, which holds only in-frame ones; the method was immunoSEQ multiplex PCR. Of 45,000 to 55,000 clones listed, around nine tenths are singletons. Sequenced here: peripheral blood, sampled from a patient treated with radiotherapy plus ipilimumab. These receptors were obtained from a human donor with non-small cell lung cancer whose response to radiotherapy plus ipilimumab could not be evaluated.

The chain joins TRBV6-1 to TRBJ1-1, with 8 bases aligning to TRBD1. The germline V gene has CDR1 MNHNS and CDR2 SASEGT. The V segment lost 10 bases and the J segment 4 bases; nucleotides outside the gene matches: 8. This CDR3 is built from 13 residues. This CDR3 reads CATTTGVSTEAFF. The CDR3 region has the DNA TGTGCCACCACGACAGGGGTAAGCACTGAAGCTTTCTTT.

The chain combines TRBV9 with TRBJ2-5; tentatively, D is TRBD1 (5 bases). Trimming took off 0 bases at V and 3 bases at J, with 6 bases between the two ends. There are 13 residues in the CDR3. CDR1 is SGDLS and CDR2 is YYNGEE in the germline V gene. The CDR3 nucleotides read TGTGCCAGCAGCGTAGGACAGAAAGAGACCCAGTACTTC. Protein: CASSVGQKETQYF.

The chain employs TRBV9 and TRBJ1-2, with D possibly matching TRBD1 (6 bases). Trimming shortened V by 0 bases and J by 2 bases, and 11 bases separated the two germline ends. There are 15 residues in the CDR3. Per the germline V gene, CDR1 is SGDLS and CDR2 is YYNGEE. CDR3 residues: CASSVAGHSNYGYTF. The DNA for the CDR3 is TGTGCCAGCAGCGTAGCGGGACACTCAAACTATGGCTACACCTTC.

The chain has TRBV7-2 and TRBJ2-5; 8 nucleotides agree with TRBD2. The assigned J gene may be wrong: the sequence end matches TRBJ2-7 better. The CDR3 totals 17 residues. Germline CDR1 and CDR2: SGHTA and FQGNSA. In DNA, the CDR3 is TGTGCCAGCAGCCTTATGTCGGGCAGCGGGGGAGCCTACGAGCAGTACTTC. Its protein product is CASSLMSGSGGAYEQYF.

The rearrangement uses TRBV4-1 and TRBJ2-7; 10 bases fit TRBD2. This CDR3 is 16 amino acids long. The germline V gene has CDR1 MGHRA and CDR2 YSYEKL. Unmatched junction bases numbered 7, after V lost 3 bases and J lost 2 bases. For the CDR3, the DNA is TGCGCCAGCAGCCACACAAGCGGGGGGGGCCCCTACGAGCAGTACTTC. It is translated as CASSHTSGGGPYEQYF.

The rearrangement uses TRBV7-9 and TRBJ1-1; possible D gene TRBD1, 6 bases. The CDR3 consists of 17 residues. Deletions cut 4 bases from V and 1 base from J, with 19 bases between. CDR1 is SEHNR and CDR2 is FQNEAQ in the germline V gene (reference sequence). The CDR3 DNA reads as TGTGCCAGCAGCTCAAGTTACAGGGCCGCGGGGAACACTGAAGCTTTCTTT. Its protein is CASSSSYRAAGNTEAFF.

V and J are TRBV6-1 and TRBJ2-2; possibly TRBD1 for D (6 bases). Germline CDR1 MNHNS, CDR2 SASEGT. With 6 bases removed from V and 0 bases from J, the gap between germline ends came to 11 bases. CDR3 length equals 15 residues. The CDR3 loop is CASSRRTANTGELFF. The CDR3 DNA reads TGTGCCAGCAGCAGACGGACAGCGAACACCGGGGAGCTGTTTTTT.